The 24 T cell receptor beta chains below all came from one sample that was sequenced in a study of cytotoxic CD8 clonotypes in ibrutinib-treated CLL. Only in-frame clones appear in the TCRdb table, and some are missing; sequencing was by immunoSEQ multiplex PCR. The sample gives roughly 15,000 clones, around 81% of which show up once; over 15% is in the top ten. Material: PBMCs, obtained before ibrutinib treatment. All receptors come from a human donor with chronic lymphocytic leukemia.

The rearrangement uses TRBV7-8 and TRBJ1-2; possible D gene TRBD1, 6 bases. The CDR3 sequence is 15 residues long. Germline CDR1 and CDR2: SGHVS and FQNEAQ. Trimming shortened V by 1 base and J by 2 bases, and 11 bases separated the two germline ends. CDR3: CASSLEGGANYGYTF. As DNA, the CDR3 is TGTGCCAGCAGCTTAGAGGGGGGGGCGAACTATGGCTACACCTTC.

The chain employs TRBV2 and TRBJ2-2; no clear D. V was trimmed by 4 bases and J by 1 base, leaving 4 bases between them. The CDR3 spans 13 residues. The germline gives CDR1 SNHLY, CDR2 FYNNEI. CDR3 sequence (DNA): TGTGCCAGCAGTGGTGAGAACACCGGGGAGCTGTTTTTT. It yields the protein CASSGENTGELFF.

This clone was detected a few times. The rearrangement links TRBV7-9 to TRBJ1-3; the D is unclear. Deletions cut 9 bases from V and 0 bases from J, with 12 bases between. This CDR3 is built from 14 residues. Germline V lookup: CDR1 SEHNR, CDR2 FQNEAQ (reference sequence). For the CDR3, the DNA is TGTGCCAGTAACGGGCATAGCTCTGGAAACACCATATATTTT. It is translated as CASNGHSSGNTIYF.

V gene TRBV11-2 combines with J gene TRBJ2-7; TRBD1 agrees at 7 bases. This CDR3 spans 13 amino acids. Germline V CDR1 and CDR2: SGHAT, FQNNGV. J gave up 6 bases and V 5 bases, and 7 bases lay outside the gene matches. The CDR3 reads CASSRQGLREQYF. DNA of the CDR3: TGTGCCAGCAGCCGACAGGGTCTTCGCGAGCAGTACTTC.

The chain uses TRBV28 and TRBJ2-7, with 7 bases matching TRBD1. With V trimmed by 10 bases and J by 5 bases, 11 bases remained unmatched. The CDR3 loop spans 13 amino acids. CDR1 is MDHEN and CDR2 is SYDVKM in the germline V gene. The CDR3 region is CAIKDRFRNEQYF. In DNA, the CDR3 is TGTGCCATCAAGGACAGGTTTAGGAACGAGCAGTACTTC.

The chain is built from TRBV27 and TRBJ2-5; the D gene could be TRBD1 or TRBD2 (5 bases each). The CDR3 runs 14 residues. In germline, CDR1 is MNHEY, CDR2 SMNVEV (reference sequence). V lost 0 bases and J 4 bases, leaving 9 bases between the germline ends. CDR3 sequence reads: CASSLSRGRETQYF. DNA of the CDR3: TGTGCCAGCAGTTTATCGAGGGGCCGAGAGACCCAGTACTTC.

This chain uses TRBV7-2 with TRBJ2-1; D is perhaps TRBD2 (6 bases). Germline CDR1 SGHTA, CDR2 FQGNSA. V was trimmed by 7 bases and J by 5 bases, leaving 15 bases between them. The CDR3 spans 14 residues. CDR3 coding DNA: TGTGCCAGCACCACCCCGGGACTCCACAATGAGCAGTTCTTC. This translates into CASTTPGLHNEQFF.

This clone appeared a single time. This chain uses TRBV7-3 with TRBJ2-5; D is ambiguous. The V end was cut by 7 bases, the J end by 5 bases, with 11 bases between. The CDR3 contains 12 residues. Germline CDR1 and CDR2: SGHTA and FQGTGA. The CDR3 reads CASTLGSETQYF. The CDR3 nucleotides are TGTGCCAGCACCCTTGGATCGGAGACCCAGTACTTC.

The CDR3 is CASYGDRVYNEQFF. The CDR3 DNA sequence: TGTGCCAGTTATGGGGACAGAGTCTACAATGAGCAGTTCTTC. The chain is built from TRBV6-6 and TRBJ2-1; TRBD1 aligns across 7 bases. The V and J ends lost 9 bases and 3 bases, in that order; junction bases with no gene match: 8. This CDR3 is 14 amino acids long. Germline values: CDR1 MNHNY, CDR2 SVGAGI (reference sequence).

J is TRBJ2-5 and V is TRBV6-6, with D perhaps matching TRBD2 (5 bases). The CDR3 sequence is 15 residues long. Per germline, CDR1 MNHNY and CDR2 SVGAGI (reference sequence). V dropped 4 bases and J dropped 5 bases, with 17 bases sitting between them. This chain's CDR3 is CASSSYAGEMETQYF. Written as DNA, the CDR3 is TGTGCCAGCAGTTCCTATGCGGGTGAAATGGAGACCCAGTACTTC.

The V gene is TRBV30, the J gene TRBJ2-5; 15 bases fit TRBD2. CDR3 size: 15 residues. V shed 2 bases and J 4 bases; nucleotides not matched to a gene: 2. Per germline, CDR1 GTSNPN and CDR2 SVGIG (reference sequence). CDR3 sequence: CAWSPGLAGGETQYF. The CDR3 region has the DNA TGTGCCTGGAGTCCGGGACTAGCGGGAGGAGAGACCCAGTACTTC.

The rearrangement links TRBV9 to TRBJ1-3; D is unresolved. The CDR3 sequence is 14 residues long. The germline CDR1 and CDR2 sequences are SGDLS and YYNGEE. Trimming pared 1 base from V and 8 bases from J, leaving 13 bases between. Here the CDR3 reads CASSVNVGKDTIYF. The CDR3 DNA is TGTGCCAGCAGCGTAAACGTGGGAAAAGACACCATATATTTT.

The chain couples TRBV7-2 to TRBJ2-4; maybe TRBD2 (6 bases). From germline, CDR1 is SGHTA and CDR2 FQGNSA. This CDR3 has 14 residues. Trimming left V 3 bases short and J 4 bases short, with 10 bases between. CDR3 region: CASSFTGLKNIQYF. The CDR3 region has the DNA TGTGCCAGCAGCTTTACGGGACTTAAAAACATTCAGTACTTC.

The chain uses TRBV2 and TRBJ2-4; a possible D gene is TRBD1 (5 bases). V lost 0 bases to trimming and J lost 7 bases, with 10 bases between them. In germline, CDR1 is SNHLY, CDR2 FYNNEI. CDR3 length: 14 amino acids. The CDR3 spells CASSEASGFNIQYF. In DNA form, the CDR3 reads TGTGCCAGCAGTGAAGCGTCAGGGTTCAACATTCAGTACTTC.

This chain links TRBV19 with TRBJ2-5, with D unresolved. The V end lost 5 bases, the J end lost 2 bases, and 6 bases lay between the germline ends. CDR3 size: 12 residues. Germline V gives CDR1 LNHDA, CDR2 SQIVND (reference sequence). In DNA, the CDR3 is TGTGCCAGTAGTGCGAGGCAAGAGACCCAGTACTTC. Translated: CASSARQETQYF.

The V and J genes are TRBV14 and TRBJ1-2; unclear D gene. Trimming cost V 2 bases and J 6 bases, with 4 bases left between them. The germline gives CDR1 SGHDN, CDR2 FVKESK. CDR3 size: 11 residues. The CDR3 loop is CASSQYDGYTF. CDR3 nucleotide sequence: TGTGCCAGCAGCCAATACGATGGCTACACCTTC.

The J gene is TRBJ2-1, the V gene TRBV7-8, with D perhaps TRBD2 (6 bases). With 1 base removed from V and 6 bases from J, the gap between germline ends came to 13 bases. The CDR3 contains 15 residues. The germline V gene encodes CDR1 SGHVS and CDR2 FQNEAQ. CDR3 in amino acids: CASSLVGLSSNEQFF. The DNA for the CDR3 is TGTGCCAGCAGCTTAGTGGGACTCTCATCCAATGAGCAGTTCTTC.

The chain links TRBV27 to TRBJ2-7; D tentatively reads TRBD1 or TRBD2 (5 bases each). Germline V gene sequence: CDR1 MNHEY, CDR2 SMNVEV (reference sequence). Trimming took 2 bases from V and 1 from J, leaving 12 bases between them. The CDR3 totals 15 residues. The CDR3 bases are TGTGCCAGCAGTTTAGGGGCGGGCCGGTCCTACGAGCAGTACTTC. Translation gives CASSLGAGRSYEQYF.

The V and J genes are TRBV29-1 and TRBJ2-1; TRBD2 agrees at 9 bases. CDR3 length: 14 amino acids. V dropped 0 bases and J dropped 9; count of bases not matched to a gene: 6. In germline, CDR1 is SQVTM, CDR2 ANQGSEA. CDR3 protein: CSVEERLAESEQFF. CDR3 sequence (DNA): TGCAGCGTTGAAGAACGACTAGCGGAGAGTGAGCAGTTCTTC.

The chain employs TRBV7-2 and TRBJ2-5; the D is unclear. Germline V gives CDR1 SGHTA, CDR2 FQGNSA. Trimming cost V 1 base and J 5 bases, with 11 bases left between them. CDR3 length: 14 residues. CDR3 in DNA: TGTGCCAGCAGCTTAGGATTGGGTAGGGAGACCCAGTACTTC. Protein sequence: CASSLGLGRETQYF.

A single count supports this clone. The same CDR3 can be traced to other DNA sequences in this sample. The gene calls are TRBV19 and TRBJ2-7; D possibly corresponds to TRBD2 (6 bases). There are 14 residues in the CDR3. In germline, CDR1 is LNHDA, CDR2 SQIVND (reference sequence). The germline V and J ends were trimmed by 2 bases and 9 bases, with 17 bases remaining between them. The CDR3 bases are TGTGCCAGTAGTATAAGGGAGGATGGGGTGGCGCAGTACTTC. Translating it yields CASSIREDGVAQYF.

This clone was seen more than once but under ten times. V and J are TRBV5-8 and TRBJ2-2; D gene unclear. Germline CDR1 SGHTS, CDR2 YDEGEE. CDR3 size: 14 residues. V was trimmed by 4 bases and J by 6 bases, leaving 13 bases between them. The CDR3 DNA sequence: TGTGCCAGCAGCCAGACGAGGATATCCGGGGAGCTGTTTTTT. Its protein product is CASSQTRISGELFF.

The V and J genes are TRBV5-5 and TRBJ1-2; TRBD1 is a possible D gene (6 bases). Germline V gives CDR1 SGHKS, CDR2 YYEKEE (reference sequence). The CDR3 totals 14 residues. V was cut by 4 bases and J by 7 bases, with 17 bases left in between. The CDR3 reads CASSPPQGIVGYTF. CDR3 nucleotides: TGTGCCAGCAGCCCGCCCCAGGGGATCGTTGGCTACACCTTC.

Here the CDR3 reads CASSRPAESSYEQYF. The CDR3 nucleotides are TGTGCCAGCAGTCGACCAGCGGAGAGCTCCTACGAGCAGTACTTC. The J gene is TRBJ2-7, the V gene TRBV6-6; TRBD2 is a possible D gene (5 bases). The V end lost 5 bases, the J end lost 0 bases, and 14 bases lay between the germline ends. CDR1 is MNHNY, CDR2 SVGAGI, per germline (reference sequence). The CDR3 covers 15 residues.